The 8 T cell receptor beta chains reported below all come from one sample, sequenced in a study of patients and donors after allogeneic stem cell transplantation. TCRdb processed the RT-PCR reads anew with MiXCR; each CDR3 protein has one entry. The table has about a million distinct CDR3 sequences, 18% seen once. Source material: blood, either unsorted or a sorted T cell fraction (not recorded which). The origin of the receptors is a human donor who was either an allogeneic HSCT recipient or a stem cell or donor lymphocyte infusion donor (not recorded which). It is not recorded whose cells these are; they may come from a transplant donor.

The chain links TRBV5-6 to TRBJ1-1; tentatively, D is TRBD1 (5 bases). Germline assignment: CDR1 SGHDT and CDR2 YYEEEE. Trimming removed 1 base from V and 1 base from J, with 14 bases in between. The length of the CDR3 is 16 residues. As DNA, the CDR3 is TGTGCCAGCAGCTTGTTCGGGGCAGGGTGGAACACTGAAGCTTTCTTT. The encoded protein is CASSLFGAGWNTEAFF. The full variable domain, with the rest looked up from reference TRBV5-6 and TRBJ1-1, is DAGVTQSPTHLIKTRGQQVTLRCSPKSGHDTVSWYQQALGQGPQFIFQYYEEEERQRGNFPDRFSGHQFPNYSSELNVNALLLGDSALYLCASSLFGAGWNTEAFFGQGTRLTVV.

This clonotype was recorded a few times. The CDR3 bases are TGCAGCGTTGACTCGGGGTACATTCAGTACTTC. It yields the protein CSVDSGYIQYF. This rearrangement joins TRBV29-1 to TRBJ2-4, with D possibly being TRBD2 (5 bases). V was cut by 3 bases and J by 8 bases, with 8 bases left in between. There are 11 residues in the CDR3. CDR1 and CDR2 (germline): SQVTM, ANQGSEA. Drawing the rest from reference TRBV29-1 and TRBJ2-4, the complete variable domain is SAVISQKPSRDICQRGTSLTIQCQVDSQVTMMFWYRQQPGQSLTLIATANQGSEATYESGFVIDKFPISRPNLTFSTLTVSNMSPEDSSIYLCSVDSGYIQYFGAGTRLSVL.

This clonotype was counted ten times or more. V is TRBV27 and J is TRBJ2-1; 7 nucleotides line up with TRBD2. V dropped 2 bases and J dropped 2; count of bases not matched to a gene: 9. The CDR3 totals 17 residues. Germline CDR1 is MNHEY and CDR2 is SMNVEV (reference sequence). CDR3 nucleotides: TGTGCCAGCAGTTTACCGAACGGCGGGGGTCCCTACAATGAGCAGTTCTTC. Residues: CASSLPNGGGPYNEQFF.

This clonotype was picked up a small number of times. The V gene is TRBV6-5, the J gene TRBJ1-2, with a tentative D call TRBD1 (5 bases). Trimming removed 4 bases at V and 1 base at J, with 13 bases between. This CDR3 is 15 amino acids long. Looked up from germline, CDR1 is MNHEY and CDR2 is SVGAGI. The CDR3 DNA reads TGTGCCAGCAGTTCTGGGGGGGTCGGTAACTATGGCTACACCTTC. Encoded protein: CASSSGGVGNYGYTF.

This clonotype was observed a few times. The chain employs TRBV20-1 and TRBJ2-3; 9 nucleotides line up with TRBD1. There are 13 residues in the CDR3. Germline V gene lookup returns CDR1 DFQATT and CDR2 SNEGSKA (reference sequence). The CDR3 nucleotides are TGCAGAGCCCGGGACAGGGACACAGATACGCAGTATTTT. Residues: CRARDRDTDTQYF.

The chain couples TRBV7-9 to TRBJ1-1; D uncertain. CDR3 length equals 14 residues. Germline values: CDR1 SEHNR, CDR2 FQNEAQ (reference sequence). V gave up 1 base and J gave up 5 bases, with 11 bases separating them. The CDR3 here is CASSLVDGVTEAFF. Here the CDR3 DNA reads TGTGCCAGCAGCTTAGTTGATGGAGTTACTGAAGCTTTCTTT.

The chain employs TRBV27 and TRBJ1-4; no clear D gene. Germline loops: CDR1 MNHEY, CDR2 SMNVEV (reference sequence). CDR3 length equals 17 residues. Trimming took 0 bases from V and 8 from J, leaving 19 bases between them. CDR3 sequence (DNA): TGTGCCAGCAGTTTATCGGGCGCAAGTCCGGTAAGGGAAAAACTGTTTTTT. As protein: CASSLSGASPVREKLFF.

The sample holds a few counts of this clonotype. V is TRBV24-1 and J is TRBJ2-1, with D perhaps matching TRBD1 or TRBD2 (5 bases each). The CDR3 is 13 amino acids. Germline values: CDR1 KGHDR, CDR2 SFDVKD. V lost 7 bases, J lost 7 bases, and 13 bases lay in between. CDR3 nucleotides: TGTGCCACCAGGGGACGTGGGAAAAATGAGCAGTTCTTC. It encodes CATRGRGKNEQFF.